Below are 24 T cell receptor beta chains sequenced from a single sample in a study of shared clonotypes between healthy human individuals. Sequencing was performed with immunoSEQ multiplex PCR; in TCRdb, only in-frame clones are kept and a portion is missing. This sample carries hundreds of thousands of clones, 73% of them seen once, and the ten largest clones take roughly 1.9%. Material: memory CD4+ T cells sorted from blood. The sample's subset: CD45RA-negative fraction. The receptors here all came from a woman under 40 in good health.

This clone was observed a few times. The chain links TRBV5-1 to TRBJ2-2; 11 bases agree with TRBD1. V lost 0 bases to trimming and J lost 0 bases; unmatched junction nucleotides: 7. Looked up from germline, CDR1 is SGHRS and CDR2 is YFSETQ. The CDR3 covers 19 residues. The CDR3 DNA sequence: TGCGCCAGCAGCTTGGTTGCCTGGACAGGGGGCGCGAACACCGGGGAGCTGTTTTTT. It is translated as CASSLVAWTGGANTGELFF.

The rearrangement uses TRBV7-9 and TRBJ2-7; no clear D gene. CDR3 length: 12 residues. The V end lost 1 base, the J end lost 5 bases, and 6 bases lay between the germline ends. CDR1 is SEHNR, CDR2 FQNEAQ, per germline (reference sequence). DNA of the CDR3: TGTGCCAGCAGCTTAGTCATCAACGAGCAGTACTTC. Amino acids: CASSLVINEQYF.

This sequence joins TRBV2 and TRBJ2-7; 8 nucleotides agree with TRBD2. The V gene end was trimmed by 3 bases and the J gene end by 3 bases; junction bases not matched to a gene: 1. Per germline, CDR1 SNHLY and CDR2 FYNNEI. The CDR3 loop spans 13 amino acids. CDR3 loop: CASSEREVYEQYF. CDR3 coding DNA: TGTGCCAGCAGTGAGCGGGAGGTCTACGAGCAGTACTTC. Filled out from reference TRBV2 and TRBJ2-7, the complete variable domain reads EPEVTQTPSHQVTQMGQEVILRCVPISNHLYFYWYRQILGQKVEFLVSFYNNEISEKSEIFDDQFSVERPDGSNFTLKIRSTKLEDSAMYFCASSEREVYEQYFGPGTRLTVT.

This clone was observed once. The genes are TRBV2 and TRBJ2-3; D remains unclear. From germline, CDR1 is SNHLY and CDR2 FYNNEI. Trimming removed 5 bases from V and 0 bases from J, with 6 bases in between. This CDR3 is 13 amino acids long. The CDR3 loop reads CASSRPSTDTQYF. The CDR3 nucleotides read TGTGCCAGCAGTCGACCTAGCACAGATACGCAGTATTTT.

The chain joins TRBV7-2 to TRBJ1-2; unclear D gene. CDR1 is SGHTA, CDR2 FQGNSA, per germline. The germline V and J ends were trimmed by 0 bases and 2 bases, with 7 bases remaining between them. The CDR3 length is 14 residues. The CDR3 nucleotides are TGTGCCAGCAGCTTAGCCCACGGAAACTATGGCTACACCTTC. Residues: CASSLAHGNYGYTF.

V gene TRBV28 combines with J gene TRBJ2-2; no clear D. V was clipped by 2 bases and J by 3 bases, with 19 bases between them. CDR3 length equals 18 residues. Germline CDR1 is MDHEN and CDR2 is SYDVKM. CDR3 coding DNA: TGTGCCAGCAGTTTAAGGCCCTTTTCTTCCCATTACACCGGGGAGCTGTTTTTT. Its protein product is CASSLRPFSSHYTGELFF.

The genes are TRBV6-5 and TRBJ1-4; weak D call: TRBD1 (6 bases). There are 15 residues in the CDR3. The V and J ends lost 6 bases and 0 bases respectively, with 11 bases between them. Germline loops: CDR1 MNHEY, CDR2 SVGAGI. The CDR3 nucleotides are TGTGCCAGCAGCCGCGACAGGACAACTAATGAAAAACTGTTTTTT. Residues: CASSRDRTTNEKLFF.

The chain uses TRBV29-1 and TRBJ2-5; possible D gene TRBD2, 5 bases. CDR1 and CDR2 (germline): SQVTM, ANQGSEA. The CDR3 extends over 14 amino acids. The V end was cut by 3 bases, the J end by 0 bases, with 11 bases between. CDR3 in amino acids: CSVEPGLHQETQYF. The CDR3 DNA follows: TGCAGCGTTGAGCCCGGACTCCACCAAGAGACCCAGTACTTC.

The CDR3 reads CASKGTGWAGRGARTEAFF. DNA for the CDR3: TGTGCCAGCAAGGGTACGGGCTGGGCAGGGCGCGGGGCGCGCACTGAAGCTTTCTTT. This sequence joins TRBV2 and TRBJ1-1; maybe TRBD1 (5 bases). Per the germline V gene, CDR1 is SNHLY and CDR2 is FYNNEI. The CDR3 runs 19 residues. The germline V and J ends were trimmed by 7 bases and 4 bases, with 31 bases remaining between them.

The chain is built from TRBV19 and TRBJ2-7, with 12 bases that match TRBD1. V lost 4 bases, J lost 5 bases, and 12 bases stayed unmatched. This CDR3 is 17 amino acids long. Germline values: CDR1 LNHDA, CDR2 SQIVND (reference sequence). In nucleotides, the CDR3 is TGTGCCAGTAGTAAAGATTCCGGGACAGGGGGCCTAAACGAGCAGTACTTC. Its translation is CASSKDSGTGGLNEQYF. The variable domain in full, with the rest retrieved from reference TRBV19 and TRBJ2-7, is DGGITQSPKYLFRKEGQNVTLSCEQNLNHDAMYWYRQDPGQGLRLIYYSQIVNDFQKGDIAEGYSVSREKKESFPLTVTSAQKNPTAFYLCASSKDSGTGGLNEQYFGPGTRLTVT.

The V call is TRBV2, the J call TRBJ1-2, with D unclear. Trimming took 5 bases from V and 8 from J, leaving 15 bases between them. CDR3 length equals 13 residues. Looked up from germline, CDR1 is SNHLY and CDR2 is FYNNEI. The CDR3 sequence: CASSPQDLGGYTF. The CDR3 nucleotides read TGTGCCAGCAGTCCCCAAGATCTGGGAGGCTACACCTTC.

This clone was observed a single time. This chain joins TRBV29-1 and TRBJ1-2; 10 bases align to TRBD1. After removal of 3 bases from V and 5 bases from J, the junction contained 3 bases not matched to a gene. This CDR3 contains 13 residues. Germline CDR1 and CDR2: SQVTM and ANQGSEA. The CDR3 is CSVEGQGKYGYTF. CDR3 bases: TGCAGCGTTGAGGGACAGGGGAAATATGGCTACACCTTC. Supplemented by reference TRBV29-1 and TRBJ1-2, the full variable domain reads SAVISQKPSRDICQRGTSLTIQCQVDSQVTMMFWYRQQPGQSLTLIATANQGSEATYESGFVIDKFPISRPNLTFSTLTVSNMSPEDSSIYLCSVEGQGKYGYTFGSGTRLTVV.

The V gene is TRBV4-1, the J gene TRBJ1-2, with TRBD1 matching over 7 bases. The CDR3 contains 16 residues. The ends lost 0 bases at V and 5 bases at J; junction bases unmatched: 9. The germline CDR1 and CDR2 sequences are MGHRA and YSYEKL. DNA for the CDR3: TGCGCCAGCAGCCAAGAGGCCGGGACAGCAGGTTATGGCTACACCTTC. This codes for CASSQEAGTAGYGYTF.

This clone was counted many times. The chain is built from TRBV7-8 and TRBJ1-4, with D hard to call. V was shortened by 5 bases and J by 6 bases, with 16 bases between the two germline ends. The CDR3 consists of 15 residues. Germline CDR1 and CDR2: SGHVS and FQNEAQ. The CDR3 loop reads CASSPPGQAHEKLFF. The CDR3 DNA reads TGTGCCAGCAGCCCTCCCGGCCAGGCCCATGAAAAACTGTTTTTT.

The chain has TRBV11-2 and TRBJ2-7, with D possibly TRBD2 on 8 matching bases. The length of the CDR3 is 15 residues. From germline, CDR1 is SGHAT and CDR2 FQNNGV. Trimming stripped 4 bases from V and 5 bases from J, with 18 bases between. CDR3 DNA sequence: TGTGCCAGCAGCTATAGCGGGACAGAGTATAACGAGCAGTACTTC. This gives the protein CASSYSGTEYNEQYF.

The chain couples TRBV5-4 to TRBJ2-7, with 8 positions matching TRBD2. Trimming at V came to 3 bases and at J to 6 bases, leaving 11 bases not matched to a gene. Germline V gene data show CDR1 as SGHNT and CDR2 as YYREEE (reference sequence). The CDR3 consists of 15 residues. The CDR3 region has the DNA TGTGCCAGCAGCTACAGACTAAGCGGGAGTCCCGAGCAGTACTTC. Its protein is CASSYRLSGSPEQYF.

This chain links TRBV2 with TRBJ1-3; D remains unclear. This CDR3 has 14 residues. Germline values: CDR1 SNHLY, CDR2 FYNNEI. Trimming shortened V by 3 bases and J by 7 bases, and 13 bases separated the two germline ends. This CDR3 reads CASSDGSRSNTIYF. CDR3 sequence (DNA): TGTGCCAGCAGTGATGGTAGCCGGTCCAACACCATATATTTT.

The chain joins TRBV4-1 to TRBJ1-1; possible D gene TRBD1, 5 bases. V was trimmed by 4 bases and J by 1 base, leaving 10 bases between them. CDR3 length: 14 amino acids. CDR1 is MGHRA and CDR2 is YSYEKL in the germline V gene. DNA of the CDR3: TGCGCCAGCAGCCTAGCGGGACGGAACACTGAAGCTTTCTTT. Amino acid sequence: CASSLAGRNTEAFF.

The rearrangement uses TRBV6-6 and TRBJ1-4; D unclear. CDR1 is MNHNY and CDR2 is SVGAGI in the germline V gene (reference sequence). The CDR3 runs to 15 residues. Trimming stripped 4 bases from V and 0 bases from J, with 9 bases between. Written as DNA, the CDR3 is TGTGCCAGCAGTTCGACCCATGCAACTAATGAAAAACTGTTTTTT. Its translation is CASSSTHATNEKLFF.

The chain joins TRBV28 to TRBJ2-7, with 9 bases lining up with TRBD2. There are 15 residues in the CDR3. Germline V gene data show CDR1 as MDHEN and CDR2 as SYDVKM. V was pared by 2 bases and J by 0 bases, with 2 bases of the junction left unmatched. The CDR3 loop is CASSLLAGNSYEQYF. The CDR3 coding sequence is TGTGCCAGCAGTTTACTAGCGGGAAACTCCTACGAGCAGTACTTC.

V usage is TRBV27 and J usage is TRBJ1-2; D unclear. Per the germline V gene, CDR1 is MNHEY and CDR2 is SMNVEV (reference sequence). V lost 6 bases to trimming and J lost 0 bases, with 8 bases between them. This CDR3 comprises 13 residues. The CDR3 DNA reads as TGTGCCAGCAGGAGTACACCTAACTATGGCTACACCTTC. It specifies CASRSTPNYGYTF.

The chain is built from TRBV7-9 and TRBJ1-1, with 9 bases matching TRBD1. V was pared by 5 bases and J by 4 bases, with 5 bases of the junction left unmatched. In germline, CDR1 is SEHNR, CDR2 FQNEAQ (reference sequence). The CDR3 length is 14 residues. CDR3 region: CASSVQGAITEAFF. The DNA for the CDR3 is TGTGCCAGCAGCGTACAGGGGGCAATCACTGAAGCTTTCTTT. The whole variable domain, filled in from reference TRBV7-9 and TRBJ1-1, reads DTGVSQNPRHKITKRGQNVTFRCDPISEHNRLYWYRQTLGQGPEFLTYFQNEAQLEKSRLLSDRFSAERPKGSFSTLEIQRTEQGDSAMYLCASSVQGAITEAFFGQGTRLTVV.

The V call is TRBV5-1, the J call TRBJ1-2, with 8 bases aligning to TRBD1. Germline V gene sequence: CDR1 SGHRS, CDR2 YFSETQ. The length of the CDR3 is 17 residues. V lost 2 bases to trimming and J lost 1 base; unmatched junction nucleotides: 10. CDR3 in DNA: TGCGCCAGCAGCTTTCACGCGACAGGGGCCGATAACTATGGCTACACCTTC. It codes for CASSFHATGADNYGYTF.

This chain links TRBV4-1 with TRBJ2-1; D is ambiguous. This CDR3 spans 15 amino acids. CDR1 is MGHRA and CDR2 is YSYEKL in the germline V gene. Trimming pared 1 base from V and 4 bases from J, leaving 11 bases between. CDR3 residues: CASSQAQRLYNEQFF. CDR3 sequence (DNA): TGCGCCAGCAGCCAAGCTCAACGCCTGTACAATGAGCAGTTCTTC.